Below, 16 T cell receptor beta chains from the same sample are listed, as sequenced in a study of vaccination and CD4 T cells after COVID-19. Antigens of these TCRs are unknown. Once obtained from cultured CD4+ T cells, the DNA was sequenced using the Oncomine TCR Beta short-read assay. TCRdb used MiXCR to reprocess the PCR reads, holding one entry per CDR3 protein. The table includes about 14,000 distinct CDR3 sequences, around a third detected once. Treatment: roughly 11-day PBMC culture with coronavirus spike peptide pools or control peptides (ViraFEST assay). Source material: cultured CD4+ T cells from blood. The receptor set was obtained from a human donor with COVID-19.

V usage is TRBV10-3 and J usage is TRBJ1-5, with D uncertain. Trimming pared 0 bases from V and 9 bases from J, leaving 15 bases between. The germline gives CDR1 ENHRY, CDR2 SYGVKD. CDR3 length: 15 residues. CDR3 coding DNA: TGTGCCATCAGTGAGTCTCCAGGTCCAGGTTCGCCCCAGCATTTT. It codes for CAISESPGPGSPQHF.

V and J are TRBV7-9 and TRBJ2-5, with D unclear. Germline CDR1 reads SEHNR; CDR2 reads FQNEAQ (reference sequence). The CDR3 has 13 amino acids. Trimming removed 4 bases at V and 1 base at J, with 7 bases between. CDR3 bases: TGTGCCAGCAGCTCCCTGAGCCAAGAGACCCAGTACTTC. It specifies CASSSLSQETQYF.

This clonotype appeared a few times. The chain is built from TRBV19 and TRBJ1-6, with 7 bases aligning to TRBD1. Germline CDR1 and CDR2: LNHDA and SQIVND (reference sequence). The V gene end was trimmed by 3 bases and the J gene end by 9 bases; junction bases not matched to a gene: 5. The CDR3 is 14 residues long. CDR3 coding DNA: TGTGCCAGTAGTATCGAGACAGGGACTTCACCCCTCCACTTT. Translating gives CASSIETGTSPLHF.

The J gene is TRBJ1-1, the V gene TRBV18, with a tentative D call TRBD1 (6 bases). The germline CDR1 and CDR2 sequences are KGHSH and LQKENI. This CDR3 is 13 amino acids long. Deletions cut 7 bases from V and 6 bases from J, with 15 bases between. This CDR3 is CASFMQGSAEAFF. The CDR3, as DNA: TGTGCCAGCTTTATGCAGGGGAGCGCTGAAGCTTTCTTT.

The chain employs TRBV7-2 and TRBJ1-2, with D tentatively TRBD1 (5 bases). Germline lookup yields CDR1 SGHTA and CDR2 FQGNSA. Trimming took 5 bases from V and 6 from J, leaving 16 bases between them. CDR3 length equals 14 residues. The CDR3 reads CASSLFSGLDGYTF. As DNA, the CDR3 is TGTGCCAGCAGCCTCTTCTCAGGGTTGGATGGCTACACCTTC.

This clonotype was seen more than once but under ten times. CDR3 sequence reads: CASSQPGQGAVWGQPQHF. In nucleotides, the CDR3 is TGTGCCAGCAGTCAACCGGGACAGGGGGCGGTATGGGGTCAGCCCCAGCATTTT. V and J are TRBV6-4 and TRBJ1-5, with 12 bases matching TRBD1. V shed 5 bases and J 6 bases; nucleotides not matched to a gene: 14. Germline V gene lookup returns CDR1 MRHNA and CDR2 SNTAGT. This CDR3 spans 18 amino acids.

The gene calls are TRBV24-1 and TRBJ2-7; D is unresolved. Trimming cost V 3 bases and J 3 bases, with 5 bases left between them. The germline gives CDR1 KGHDR, CDR2 SFDVKD. The length of the CDR3 is 12 residues. The CDR3 spells CATSDGGYEQYF. Written as DNA, the CDR3 is TGTGCCACCAGTGATGGCGGCTACGAGCAGTACTTC.

V usage is TRBV20-1 and J usage is TRBJ1-5; 9 nucleotides line up with TRBD1. The J segment lost 10 bases and the V segment lost 6 bases, leaving 7 bases of the junction unmatched. The germline V gene has CDR1 DFQATT and CDR2 SNEGSKA (reference sequence). The CDR3 length is 12 residues. The chain's CDR3 is CSAGTGPGPQHF. CDR3 nucleotide sequence: TGCAGTGCCGGGACAGGGCCCGGACCCCAGCATTTT.

V is TRBV6-1 and J is TRBJ1-1; D ambiguous. In germline, CDR1 is MNHNS, CDR2 SASEGT. The CDR3 contains 15 residues. V was shortened by 0 bases and J by 8 bases, with 16 bases between the two germline ends. In nucleotides, the CDR3 is TGTGCCAGCAGTGAAGCCCTCGGGCCGTCCGCCGAAGCTTTCTTT. This translates into CASSEALGPSAEAFF.

The chain links TRBV6-5 to TRBJ1-2; maybe TRBD1 (6 bases). Germline V gives CDR1 MNHEY, CDR2 SVGAGI. The CDR3 covers 14 residues. V lost 4 bases, J lost 7 bases, and 16 bases lay in between. CDR3: CASSFTGFVSGYTF. The CDR3 DNA reads TGTGCCAGCAGTTTTACAGGGTTCGTGAGTGGCTACACCTTC.

The rearrangement joins TRBV18 to TRBJ1-3, with D hard to call. V was pared by 2 bases and J by 0 bases, with 11 bases between. The CDR3 contains 16 residues. Germline V gene sequence: CDR1 KGHSH, CDR2 LQKENI. The DNA for the CDR3 is TGTGCCAGCTCACCATGGACGGAGAACTCTGGAAACACCATATATTTT. Protein product: CASSPWTENSGNTIYF. Full variable domain (rest looked up from reference TRBV18 and TRBJ1-3): NAGVMQNPRHLVRRRGQEARLRCSPMKGHSHVYWYRQLPEEGLKFMVYLQKENIIDESGMPKERFSAEFPKEGPSILRIQQVVRGDSAAYFCASSPWTENSGNTIYFGEGSWLTVV.

CDR3 coding DNA: TGTGCCAGCAGCGGCGGGGCCGTGGCTGAGACCCAGTACTTC. This translates into CASSGGAVAETQYF. V gene TRBV7-9 combines with J gene TRBJ2-5, with a tentative D call TRBD2 (6 bases). This CDR3 has 14 amino acids. Between the trimmed V and J ends, which lost 5 bases and 5 bases, there was a span of 15 bases. Germline V gene data show CDR1 as SEHNR and CDR2 as FQNEAQ (reference sequence).

J is TRBJ1-5 and V is TRBV19; no clear D. Germline V gene data show CDR1 as LNHDA and CDR2 as SQIVND (reference sequence). With 7 bases removed from V and 0 bases from J, the gap between germline ends came to 10 bases. This CDR3 contains 14 residues. In DNA form, the CDR3 reads TGTGCCAGTACCCTCTGGGGTAGCAATCAGCCCCAGCATTTT. Its translation is CASTLWGSNQPQHF. The variable domain in full, with the rest retrieved from reference TRBV19 and TRBJ1-5, is DGGITQSPKYLFRKEGQNVTLSCEQNLNHDAMYWYRQDPGQGLRLIYYSQIVNDFQKGDIAEGYSVSREKKESFPLTVTSAQKNPTAFYLCASTLWGSNQPQHFGDGTRLSIL.

J is TRBJ2-5 and V is TRBV6-1; D could derive from TRBD1 or TRBD2 (5 bases each). Germline CDR1 reads MNHNS; CDR2 reads SASEGT. V was trimmed by 3 bases and J by 7 bases, leaving 30 bases between them. CDR3 length: 19 amino acids. CDR3 bases: TGTGCCAGCAGTGATCGGGGCGGAAAAGGGGCCTCAGTAATGGGGACCCAGTACTTC. Translating gives CASSDRGGKGASVMGTQYF.

This clonotype has more than one count but fewer than ten. V gene TRBV7-8 combines with J gene TRBJ2-7, with 15 bases lining up with TRBD2. In germline, CDR1 is SGHVS, CDR2 FQNEAQ. The CDR3 contains 18 residues. Germline trimming cut 7 bases from V and 3 bases from J; bases unmatched to any gene: 13. The CDR3: CASTRPSRTSGGVYEQYF. The CDR3 DNA reads TGTGCCAGCACCCGACCCTCGAGGACTAGCGGGGGGGTCTACGAGCAGTACTTC.

This clonotype was picked up a small number of times. The rearrangement links TRBV20-1 to TRBJ2-7; D unresolved. The CDR3 has 15 amino acids. Germline values: CDR1 DFQATT, CDR2 SNEGSKA (reference sequence). V was clipped by 6 bases and J by 1 base, with 19 bases between them. DNA of the CDR3: TGCAGTGCCCTCCCCGAGACCCCTCGGTCCTACGAGCAGTACTTC. This gives the protein CSALPETPRSYEQYF.